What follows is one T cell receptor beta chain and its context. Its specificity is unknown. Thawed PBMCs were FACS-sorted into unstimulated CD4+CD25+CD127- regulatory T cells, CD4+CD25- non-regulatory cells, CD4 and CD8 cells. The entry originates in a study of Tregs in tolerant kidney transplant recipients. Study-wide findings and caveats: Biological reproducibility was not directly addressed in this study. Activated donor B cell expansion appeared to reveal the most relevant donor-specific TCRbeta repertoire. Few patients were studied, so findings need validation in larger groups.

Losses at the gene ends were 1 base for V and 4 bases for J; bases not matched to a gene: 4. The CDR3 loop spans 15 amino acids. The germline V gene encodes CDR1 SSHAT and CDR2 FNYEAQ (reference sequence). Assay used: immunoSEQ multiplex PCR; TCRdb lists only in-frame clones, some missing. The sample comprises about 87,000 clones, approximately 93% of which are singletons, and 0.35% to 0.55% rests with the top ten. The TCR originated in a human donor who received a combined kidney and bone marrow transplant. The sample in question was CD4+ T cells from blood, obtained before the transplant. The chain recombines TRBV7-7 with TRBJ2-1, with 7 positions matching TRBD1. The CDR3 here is CASSLDRDSYNEQFF. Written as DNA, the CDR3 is TGTGCCAGCAGCTTAGATCGGGACAGTTACAATGAGCAGTTCTTC.